The source of this TCR beta chain is a study of identical twins. Study results and limitations: The study based its conclusions on cross-sectional statistical analysis and did not follow the same donors. Beta out-of-frame twin sharing showed a weaker excess.

Concerning this clonotype itself: No antigen is known for it.

Per germline, CDR1 LGHNA and CDR2 YSLEER. This CDR3 region has 18 residues. V lost 4 bases and J lost 0; bases outside the gene matches: 15. TCRdb independently ran MiXCR on the 5' RACE reads; one entry per CDR3 protein. Of some 760,000 distinct CDR3 sequences detected, 18% appear once; the ten largest clones hold about 12%. The data were also submitted as part of a second study, on T cells expressing NK-cell markers. This second study notes: Six or seven donors had dominant NKG2C+ clonotypes that comprised about 1.0-8% of their CD8+ T cells. Where a handful of donors were concerned, these clonotypes also led the CD3+CD56-NKG2C+ fraction.

Input material: PBMCs. The chain has TRBV4-3 and TRBJ2-7, with TRBD2 identical over 7 bases. This receptor was identified in a woman aged 18-35 years in good health. The CDR3 bases are TGCGCCAGCAGCCTCCGAGAGGTGTGTCTAGCGGACTCCTACGAGCAGTACTTC. It translates to CASSLREVCLADSYEQYF.